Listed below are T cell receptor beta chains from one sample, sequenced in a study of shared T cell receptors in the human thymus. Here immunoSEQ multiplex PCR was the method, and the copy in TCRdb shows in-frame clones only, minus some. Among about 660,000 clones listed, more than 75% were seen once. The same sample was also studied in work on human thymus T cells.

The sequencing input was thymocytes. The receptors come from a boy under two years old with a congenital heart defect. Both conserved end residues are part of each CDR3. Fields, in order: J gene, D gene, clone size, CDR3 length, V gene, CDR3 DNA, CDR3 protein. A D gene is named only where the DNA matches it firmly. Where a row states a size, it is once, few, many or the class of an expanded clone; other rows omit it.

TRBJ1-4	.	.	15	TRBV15	TGTGCCACCAGCCGGTCGGGACATTGTAATGAAAAACTGTTTTTT	CATSRSGHCNEKLFF
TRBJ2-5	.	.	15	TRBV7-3	TGTGCCAGCAGGGCCAAAGGACAGTCGCAAGAGACCCAGTACTTC	CASRAKGQSQETQYF
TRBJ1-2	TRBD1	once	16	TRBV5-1	TGCGCCAGCAGCTACCGTACCGGGACAGGGATTGGTGGCTACACCTTC	CASSYRTGTGIGGYTF
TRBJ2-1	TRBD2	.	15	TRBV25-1	TGTGCCAGCAGTTTCGGCGGGAGGGCCAGCAATGAGCAGTTCTTC	CASSFGGRASNEQFF
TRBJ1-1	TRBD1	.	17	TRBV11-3	TGTGCCAGCAGCTTTACCGGGACAGGGGGCATTAGCACTGAAGCTTTCTTT	CASSFTGTGGISTEAFF
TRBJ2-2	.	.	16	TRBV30	TGTGCCTGGAGTAAGTTAAAGGGGACGAACACCGGGGAGCTGTTTTTT	CAWSKLKGTNTGELFF
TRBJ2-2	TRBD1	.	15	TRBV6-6	TGTGCCAGCAGTTCCCGGGACAGGGTCCCCAGGGAGCTGTTTTTT	CASSSRDRVPRELFF
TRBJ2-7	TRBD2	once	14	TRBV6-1	TGTGCCAGCAGTGAAGCGTCTAGCGGGAGCGAGCAGTACTTC	CASSEASSGSEQYF
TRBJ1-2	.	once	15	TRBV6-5	TGTGCCAGCAGGGAGGGGCAGCTAATGGGCTATGGCTACACCTTC	CASREGQLMGYGYTF
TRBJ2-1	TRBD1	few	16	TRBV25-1	TGTGCCAGCAGTGAATTGGAGGTGGGACAGTACAATGAGCAGTTCTTC	CASSELEVGQYNEQFF
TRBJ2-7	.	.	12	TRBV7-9	TGTGCCAGCAGCTGCCAGACCTTTACTGGAGACTTC	CASSCQTFTGDF
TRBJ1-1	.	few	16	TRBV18	TGTGCCAGCTCACTCACTCAACAGGGCCCCGGGGTGGAAGCTTTCTTT	CASSLTQQGPGVEAFF